This T cell receptor beta chain was captured by sequencing in a study of blood T cell repertoires in COVID-19. As for the study in general: Samples representing acute and convalescent COVID-19 were sourced from the United States, Italy and Spain. The analysed material was cDNA or gDNA that came from T cells, B-cell-depleted T cells, or PBMCs.

Looked up from germline, CDR1 is SEHNR and CDR2 is FQNEAQ (reference sequence). This CDR3 has 16 amino acids. V was clipped by 4 bases and J by 0 bases, with 15 bases between them. Per the original methods: Amplified reference gene primers provided the basis for estimating nucleated cell counts. The table came from immunoSEQ multiplex PCR; TCRdb's copy has only in-frame clones and leaves some out. The V and J calls and the clone size are those of that table, but D and trimming were determined from the DNA. The sample shows fewer than 150,000 clones, roughly 70% of them seen only once. This sequence joins TRBV7-9 and TRBJ2-5; no clear D gene. The receptor was derived from a human donor with acute or convalescent COVID-19. The donor label of this sample is uncertain. Sample: peripheral blood. The CDR3 spells CASSSSRTWYQETQYF. CDR3 nucleotide sequence: TGTGCCAGCAGCTCGAGCCGTACCTGGTACCAAGAGACCCAGTACTTC.